Sequencing of this T cell receptor beta chain was carried out in a study of cytomegalovirus exposure and HLA in healthy donors. Study-wide context: Drawn from HLA-typed donors, about 85 million unique TCRs were held in an early data release.

Germline-derived CDR1 and CDR2 are MDHEN and SYDVKM. The CDR3 runs 12 residues. V was cut by 5 bases and J by 0 bases, with 4 bases left in between. PCR primers comprised 60 Vbeta and 13 Jbeta primers. Sequencing was performed with immunoSEQ multiplex PCR; in TCRdb, only in-frame clones are kept and a portion is missing. The sample shows under 150,000 clones, around 86% of them seen only once. Notes on the study in general: Excluded: some indistinguishable V segments such as TRBV6-2 and TRBV6-3.

Remarks on this clone: Its antigen remains unidentified.

This chain connects TRBV28 to TRBJ1-2, with D unclear. The clonotype comes from a woman aged 45-65 years in good health and CMV-seropositive. Sequenced sample: PBMCs. This chain's CDR3 is CASSTSNYGYTF. For the CDR3, the DNA is TGTGCCAGCAGTACTTCTAACTATGGCTACACCTTC.